This TCR beta chain stems from a study of blood T cell repertoires in COVID-19. Study background: The study drew acute and convalescent COVID-19 samples from the United States, Italy and Spain. Sample material is recorded as cDNA or gDNA derived from T cells, B-cell-depleted T cells, or PBMCs.

In the authors' methods: From reference gene primer amplification, estimates of nucleated cell counts were derived. Repertoires were generated with immunoSEQ multiplex PCR, while TCRdb's copy carries only in-frame clones and drops some. That table supplies the V and J calls and clone size; D and trimming were determined from the DNA. Of just over 300,000 clones in the sample, approximately 89% were seen once. Followed longitudinally, the Seattle patients had been enrolled during active infection. Specimen: peripheral blood. The TCR comes from a woman aged 25 to 39 with COVID-19, enrolled during active disease.

CDR3 loop: CASSQERSYEQYF. CDR3 DNA sequence: TGTGCCAGCAGCCAAGAGCGGTCCTACGAGCAGTACTTC. The gene calls are TRBV4-2 and TRBJ2-7; no firm D call. Trimming stripped 0 bases from V and 1 base from J, with 4 bases between. CDR1 is LGHNA and CDR2 is YNFKEQ in the germline V gene. This CDR3 spans 13 amino acids.